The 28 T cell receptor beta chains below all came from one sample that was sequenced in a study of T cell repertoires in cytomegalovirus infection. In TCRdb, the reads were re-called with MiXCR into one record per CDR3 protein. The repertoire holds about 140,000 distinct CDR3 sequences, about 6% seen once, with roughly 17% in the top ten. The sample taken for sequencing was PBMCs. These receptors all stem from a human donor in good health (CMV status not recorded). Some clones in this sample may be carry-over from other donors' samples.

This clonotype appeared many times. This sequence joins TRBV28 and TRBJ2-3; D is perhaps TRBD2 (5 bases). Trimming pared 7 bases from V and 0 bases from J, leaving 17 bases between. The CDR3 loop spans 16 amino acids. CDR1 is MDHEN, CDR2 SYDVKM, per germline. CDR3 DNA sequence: TGTGCCAGCATAACTAGGCGGCGACCTAGCACAGATACGCAGTATTTT. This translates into CASITRRRPSTDTQYF.

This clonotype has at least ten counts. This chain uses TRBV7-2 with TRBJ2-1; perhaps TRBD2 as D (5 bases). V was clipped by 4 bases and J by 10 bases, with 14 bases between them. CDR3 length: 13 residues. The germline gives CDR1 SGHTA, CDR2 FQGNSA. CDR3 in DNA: TGTGCCAGCAGCTCTCAGCGCTCGGGGGAGCAGTTCTTC. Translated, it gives CASSSQRSGEQFF. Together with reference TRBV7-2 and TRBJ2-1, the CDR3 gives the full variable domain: GAGVSQSPSNKVTEKGKDVELRCDPISGHTALYWYRQSLGQGLEFLIYFQGNSAPDKSGLPSDRFSAERTGGSVSTLTIQRTQQEDSAVYLCASSSQRSGEQFFGPGTRLTVL.

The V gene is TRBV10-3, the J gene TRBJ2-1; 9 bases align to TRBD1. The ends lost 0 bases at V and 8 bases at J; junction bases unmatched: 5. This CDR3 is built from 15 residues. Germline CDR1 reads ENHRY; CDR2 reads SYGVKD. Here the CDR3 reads CAISESRDRVHEQFF. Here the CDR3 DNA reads TGTGCCATCAGTGAGTCGAGGGACAGGGTGCATGAGCAGTTCTTC.

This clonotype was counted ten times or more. The CDR3 sequence is CASSGTPYNEQFF. As DNA, the CDR3 is TGTGCCAGCTCCGGGACACCATACAATGAGCAGTTCTTC. The V gene is TRBV27, the J gene TRBJ2-1; TRBD1 is a possible D gene (6 bases). Between the trimmed V and J ends, which lost 8 bases and 4 bases, there was a span of 12 bases. Germline V gene lookup returns CDR1 MNHEY and CDR2 SMNVEV (reference sequence). This CDR3 has 13 amino acids.

The CDR3 spells CSARDSAGADYEQYF. The CDR3 coding sequence is TGCAGTGCTAGAGATTCGGCGGGGGCAGATTACGAGCAGTACTTC. This chain links TRBV20-1 with TRBJ2-7; possible D gene TRBD2, 7 bases. CDR3 length: 15 residues. V was trimmed by 0 bases and J by 4 bases, leaving 16 bases between them. Germline loops: CDR1 DFQATT, CDR2 SNEGSKA (reference sequence).

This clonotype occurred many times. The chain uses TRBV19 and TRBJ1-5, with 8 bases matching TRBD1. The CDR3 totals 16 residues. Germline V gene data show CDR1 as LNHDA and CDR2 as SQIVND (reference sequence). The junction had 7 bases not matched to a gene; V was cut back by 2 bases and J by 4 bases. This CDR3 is CASSISWTGTNQPQHF. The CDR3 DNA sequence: TGTGCCAGTAGTATATCGTGGACAGGGACGAATCAGCCCCAGCATTTT.

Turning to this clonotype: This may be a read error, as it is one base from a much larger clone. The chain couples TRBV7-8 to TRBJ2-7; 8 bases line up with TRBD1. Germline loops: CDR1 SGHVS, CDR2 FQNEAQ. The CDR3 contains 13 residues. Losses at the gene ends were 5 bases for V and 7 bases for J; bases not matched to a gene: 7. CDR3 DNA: TGTGCCAGCAGCCCTATACGGGACAGGGAGCAGTACTTC. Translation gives CASSPIRDREQYF.

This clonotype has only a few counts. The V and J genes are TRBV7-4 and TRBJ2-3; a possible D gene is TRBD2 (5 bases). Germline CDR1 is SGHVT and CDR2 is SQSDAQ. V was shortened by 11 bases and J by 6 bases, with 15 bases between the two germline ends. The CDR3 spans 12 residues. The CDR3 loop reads CALEEAADTQYF. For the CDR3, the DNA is TGTGCCTTGGAGGAGGCGGCGGATACGCAGTATTTT.

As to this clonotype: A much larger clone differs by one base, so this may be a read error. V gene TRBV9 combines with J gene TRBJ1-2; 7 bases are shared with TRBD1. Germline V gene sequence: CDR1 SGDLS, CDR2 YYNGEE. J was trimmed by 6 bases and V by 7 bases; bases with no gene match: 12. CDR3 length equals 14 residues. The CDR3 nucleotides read TGTGCCAGCCGCCCCCAGGACAGGCACGATGGCTACACCTTC. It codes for CASRPQDRHDGYTF.

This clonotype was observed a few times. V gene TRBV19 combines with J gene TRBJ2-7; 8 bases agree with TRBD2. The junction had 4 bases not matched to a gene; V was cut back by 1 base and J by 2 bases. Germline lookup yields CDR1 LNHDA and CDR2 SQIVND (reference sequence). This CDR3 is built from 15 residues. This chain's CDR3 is CASSIGSGAPYEQYF. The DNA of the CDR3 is TGTGCCAGTAGTATAGGTAGCGGGGCACCCTACGAGCAGTACTTC. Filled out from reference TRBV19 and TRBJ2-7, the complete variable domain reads DGGITQSPKYLFRKEGQNVTLSCEQNLNHDAMYWYRQDPGQGLRLIYYSQIVNDFQKGDIAEGYSVSREKKESFPLTVTSAQKNPTAFYLCASSIGSGAPYEQYFGPGTRLTVT.

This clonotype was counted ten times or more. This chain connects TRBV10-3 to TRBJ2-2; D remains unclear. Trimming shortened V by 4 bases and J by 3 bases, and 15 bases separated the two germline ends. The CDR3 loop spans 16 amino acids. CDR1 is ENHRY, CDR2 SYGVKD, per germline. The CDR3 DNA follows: TGTGCCATCAGTGTTAGAGGCCCTGGGGACACCGGGGAGCTGTTTTTT. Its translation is CAISVRGPGDTGELFF.

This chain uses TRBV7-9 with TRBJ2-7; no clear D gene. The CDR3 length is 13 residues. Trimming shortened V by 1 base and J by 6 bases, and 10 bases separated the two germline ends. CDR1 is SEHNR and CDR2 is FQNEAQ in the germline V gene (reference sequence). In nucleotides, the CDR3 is TGTGCCAGCAGCTTAGATACAAGGCCCGAGCAGTACTTC. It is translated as CASSLDTRPEQYF. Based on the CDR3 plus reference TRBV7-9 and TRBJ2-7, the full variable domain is DTGVSQNPRHKITKRGQNVTFRCDPISEHNRLYWYRQTLGQGPEFLTYFQNEAQLEKSRLLSDRFSAERPKGSFSTLEIQRTEQGDSAMYLCASSLDTRPEQYFGPGTRLTVT.

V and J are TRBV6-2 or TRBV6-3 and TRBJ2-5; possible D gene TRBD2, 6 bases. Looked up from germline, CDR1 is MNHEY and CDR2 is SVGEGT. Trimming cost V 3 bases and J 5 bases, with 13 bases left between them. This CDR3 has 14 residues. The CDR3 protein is CASSYVVGGETQYF. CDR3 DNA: TGTGCCAGCAGTTATGTCGTCGGGGGTGAGACCCAGTACTTC.

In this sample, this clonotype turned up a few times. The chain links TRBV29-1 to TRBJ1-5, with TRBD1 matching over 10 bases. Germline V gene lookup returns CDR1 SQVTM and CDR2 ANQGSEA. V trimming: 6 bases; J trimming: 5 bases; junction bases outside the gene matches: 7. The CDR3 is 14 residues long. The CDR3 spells CSVGGGTGDQPQHF. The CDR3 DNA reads TGCAGCGTCGGGGGGGGGACAGGGGATCAGCCCCAGCATTTT.

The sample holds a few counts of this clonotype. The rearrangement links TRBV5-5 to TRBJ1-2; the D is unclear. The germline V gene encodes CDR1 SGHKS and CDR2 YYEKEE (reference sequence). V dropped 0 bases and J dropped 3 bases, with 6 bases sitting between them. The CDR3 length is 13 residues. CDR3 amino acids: CASSLEQHYGYTF. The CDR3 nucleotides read TGTGCCAGCAGCTTGGAACAGCACTATGGCTACACCTTC.

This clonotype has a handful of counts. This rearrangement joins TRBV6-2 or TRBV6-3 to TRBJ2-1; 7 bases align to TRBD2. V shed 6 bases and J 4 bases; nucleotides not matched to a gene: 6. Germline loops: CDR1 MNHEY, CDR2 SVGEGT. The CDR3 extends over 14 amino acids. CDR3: CASSPAGRYNEQFF. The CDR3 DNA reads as TGTGCCAGCAGCCCAGCGGGGAGATACAATGAGCAGTTCTTC.

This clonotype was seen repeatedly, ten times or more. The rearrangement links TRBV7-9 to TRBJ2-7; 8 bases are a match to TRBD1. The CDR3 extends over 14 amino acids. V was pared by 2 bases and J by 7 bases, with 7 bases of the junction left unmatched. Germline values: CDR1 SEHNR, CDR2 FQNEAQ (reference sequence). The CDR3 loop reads CASSLQLQGGEQYF. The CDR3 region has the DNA TGTGCCAGCAGCTTACAGTTACAGGGGGGAGAGCAGTACTTC.

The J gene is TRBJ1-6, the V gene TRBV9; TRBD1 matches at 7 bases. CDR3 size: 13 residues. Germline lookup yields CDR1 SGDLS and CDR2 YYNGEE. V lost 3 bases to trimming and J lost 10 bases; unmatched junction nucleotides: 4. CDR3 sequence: CASSAGGGSPLHF. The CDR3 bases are TGTGCCAGCAGCGCAGGGGGAGGATCACCCCTCCACTTT.

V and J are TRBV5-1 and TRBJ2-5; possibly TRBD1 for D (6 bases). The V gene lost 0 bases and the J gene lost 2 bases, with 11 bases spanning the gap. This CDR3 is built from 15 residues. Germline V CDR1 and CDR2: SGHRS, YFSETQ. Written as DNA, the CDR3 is TGCGCCAGCAGCTTGGATGGACAGCATCAAGAGACCCAGTACTTC. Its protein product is CASSLDGQHQETQYF.

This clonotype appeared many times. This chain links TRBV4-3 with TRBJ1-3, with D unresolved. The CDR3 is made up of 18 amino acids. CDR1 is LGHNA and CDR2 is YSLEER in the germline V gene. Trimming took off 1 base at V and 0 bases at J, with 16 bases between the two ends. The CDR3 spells CASSQVLLGRTSGNTIYF. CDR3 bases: TGCGCCAGCAGCCAAGTCCTTCTCGGCCGAACCTCTGGAAACACCATATATTTT.

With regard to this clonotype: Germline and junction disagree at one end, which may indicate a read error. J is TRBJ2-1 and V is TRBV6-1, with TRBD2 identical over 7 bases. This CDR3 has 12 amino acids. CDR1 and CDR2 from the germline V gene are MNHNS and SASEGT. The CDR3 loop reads CASREGSGEQFF. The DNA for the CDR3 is TGTGCCAGCAGGGAAGGTAGCGGGGAGCAGTTCTTC.

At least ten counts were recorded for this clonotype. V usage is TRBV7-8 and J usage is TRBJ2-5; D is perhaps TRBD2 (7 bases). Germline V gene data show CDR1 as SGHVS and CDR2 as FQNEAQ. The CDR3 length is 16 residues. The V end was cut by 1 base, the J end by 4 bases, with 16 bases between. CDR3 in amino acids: CASSLGGGRPGETQYF. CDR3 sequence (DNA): TGTGCCAGCAGCTTAGGGGGGGGCCGGCCCGGAGAGACCCAGTACTTC.

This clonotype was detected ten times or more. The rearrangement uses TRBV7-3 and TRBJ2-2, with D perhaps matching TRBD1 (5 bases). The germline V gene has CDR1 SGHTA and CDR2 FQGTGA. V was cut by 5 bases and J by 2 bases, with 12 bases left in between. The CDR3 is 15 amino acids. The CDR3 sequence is CASSQNRQNTGELFF. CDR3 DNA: TGTGCCAGCAGCCAAAACAGGCAAAACACCGGGGAGCTGTTTTTT.

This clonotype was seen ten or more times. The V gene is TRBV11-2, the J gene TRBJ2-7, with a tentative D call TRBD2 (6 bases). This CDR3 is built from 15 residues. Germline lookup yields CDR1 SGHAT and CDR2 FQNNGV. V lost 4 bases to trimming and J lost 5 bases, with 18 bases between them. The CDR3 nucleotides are TGTGCCAGCAGCTCGTCGCGGGGACCTAGCAACGAGCAGTACTTC. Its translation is CASSSSRGPSNEQYF.

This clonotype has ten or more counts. The CDR3, as DNA: TGTGCCAGCAGTCCTCGGGAGTGGGGTTGGACTGAAGCTTTCTTT. Its translation: CASSPREWGWTEAFF. The V and J genes are TRBV12-3 or TRBV12-4 and TRBJ1-1; D is ambiguous. The CDR3 contains 15 residues. V lost 5 bases and J lost 5, with 18 bases in between.

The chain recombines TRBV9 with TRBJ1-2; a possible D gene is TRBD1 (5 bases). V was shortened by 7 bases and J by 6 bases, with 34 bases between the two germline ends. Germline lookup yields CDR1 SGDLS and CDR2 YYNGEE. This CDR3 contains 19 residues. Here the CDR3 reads CASSFLTEPNPRIQHGYTF. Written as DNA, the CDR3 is TGTGCCAGCTCATTTCTGACAGAGCCGAACCCGCGGATTCAGCATGGCTACACCTTC.

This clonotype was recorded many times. The DNA of the CDR3 is TGTGCCAGCAGCTTAGGGGGTAGCGGGCAAGAGACCCAGTACTTC. The encoded protein is CASSLGGSGQETQYF. The chain links TRBV7-2 to TRBJ2-5; 7 bases match TRBD2. The length of the CDR3 is 15 residues. Germline V gene data show CDR1 as SGHTA and CDR2 as FQGNSA. V dropped 1 base and J dropped 2; count of bases not matched to a gene: 4.

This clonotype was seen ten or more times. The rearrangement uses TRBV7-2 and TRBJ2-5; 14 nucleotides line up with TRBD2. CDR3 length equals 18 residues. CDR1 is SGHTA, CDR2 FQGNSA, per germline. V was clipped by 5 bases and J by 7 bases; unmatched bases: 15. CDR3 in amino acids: CASSRLLTSGGAWGTQYF. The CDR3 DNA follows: TGTGCCAGCAGCCGCCTCCTGACTAGCGGGGGGGCCTGGGGGACCCAGTACTTC.